The clone carrying this T cell receptor beta chain was detected only a few times. What it recognizes is unknown. The data were produced by immunoSEQ multiplex PCR, yet TCRdb's version contains in-frame clones alone and is incomplete. Altogether approximately 150,000 clones are present, 75% to 90% being singletons, with the ten largest covering about 4.3%. The sample originates from a study of T cell responses to AZD1222 COVID-19 vaccine. General study points: Variant regions that are unmutated are reportedly the target of nearly half of spike-specific TCRs.

This CDR3 has 17 amino acids. Germline CDR1 MDHEN, CDR2 SYDVKM. V lost 2 bases, J lost 3 bases, and 10 bases stayed unmatched. This material consisted of peripheral blood, taken 28 days after the second dose of the MenACWY control vaccine. The receptor's source is an adult who received the MenACWY meningococcal vaccine as a control. The genes are TRBV28 and TRBJ2-7, with TRBD1 identical over 10 bases. CDR3 sequence: CASSLVNSDRGHYEQYF. The CDR3 DNA reads as TGTGCCAGCAGTTTAGTCAACTCCGACAGGGGGCACTACGAGCAGTACTTC.